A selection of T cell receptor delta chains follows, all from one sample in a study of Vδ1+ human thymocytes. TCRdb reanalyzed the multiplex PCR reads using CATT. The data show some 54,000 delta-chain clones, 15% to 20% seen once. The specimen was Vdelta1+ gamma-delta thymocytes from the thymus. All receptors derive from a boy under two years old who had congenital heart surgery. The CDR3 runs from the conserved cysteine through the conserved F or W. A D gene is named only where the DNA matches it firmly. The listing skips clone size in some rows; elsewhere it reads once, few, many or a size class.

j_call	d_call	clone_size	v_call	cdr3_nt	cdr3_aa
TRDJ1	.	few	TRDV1	TGTGCTCTTGGGGAACCCCTTCCCACGGGGAGGTACACCGATAAACTCATCTTT	CALGEPLPTGRYTDKLIF
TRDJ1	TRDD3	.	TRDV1	TGTGCTCTTGGGGAAGGGAACTGGGGGGCCTCCTACACCGATAAACTCATCTTT	CALGEGNWGASYTDKLIF
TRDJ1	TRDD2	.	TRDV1	TGTGCTCTTGGGGAACTCCGTTCCTACATCCCCGATAAACTCATCTTT	CALGELRSYIPDKLIF
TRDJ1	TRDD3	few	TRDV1	TGTGCTCTTGGGGAACCACCCCCTGGACTTCCCCCGTACTGGGGATCGGGAGGAGGTATGGCCGATAAACTCATCTTT	CALGEPPPGLPPYWGSGGGMADKLIF
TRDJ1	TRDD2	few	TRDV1	TGTGCTCTTGGGGAGGGTTCCTACCGTAAGACCGATAAACTCATCTTT	CALGEGSYRKTDKLIF
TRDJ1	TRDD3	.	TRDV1	TGTGCTCTTGGGGCTGGTCCCAAACTGGGGGATAGGACCGATAAACTCATCTTT	CALGAGPKLGDRTDKLIF
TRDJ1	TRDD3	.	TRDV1	TGTGCTCTTGGCCCGTCATTCGGGGGATACGCAGCCGATAAACTCATCTTT	CALGPSFGGYAADKLIF
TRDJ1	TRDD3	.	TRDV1	TGCGCTCTTGGGGAATCTTTCGAGGGATACGGTGGGGCCGATAAACTCATCTTT	CALGESFEGYGGADKLIF
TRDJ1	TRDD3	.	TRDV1	TGTGCTCTTGGGGACCCTTCCTGGAGGACCTGGGGGATATCCTCCGATAAACTCATCTTT	CALGDPSWRTWGISSDKLIF
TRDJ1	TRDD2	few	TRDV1	TGTGCTCTTGGGGAAGGGCCTTCCTCGGTTTCCGATAAACTCATCTTT	CALGEGPSSVSDKLIF
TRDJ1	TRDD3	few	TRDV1	TGTGCTCTTGGGCCGTTGGGTGCGCCCCTGGGGGATCCCACCGATAAACTCATCTTT	CALGPLGAPLGDPTDKLIF
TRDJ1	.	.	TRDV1	.	CAFGKRPSSRTGSYWGTPNTDKLIF
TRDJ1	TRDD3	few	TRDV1	TGTGCTCTTGGGGGCCGGAGATTCCTACTGGGGGAACTGGACACCGATAAACTCATCTTT	CALGGRRFLLGELDTDKLIF
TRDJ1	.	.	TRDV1	TGTGCTCTTGGGGAACCGATATTCCTAATCCCTACTGGGACGGCGACCGATAAACTCATCTTT	CALGEPIFLIPTGTATDKLIF
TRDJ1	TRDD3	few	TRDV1	TGTGCTCTTGGGGAACGGAACTACTGGGGGATACTTGTTACCGATAAACTCATCTTT	CALGERNYWGILVTDKLIF
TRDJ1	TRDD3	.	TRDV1	TGTGCTCTTGGGGATCTACTACTGGGGGGGTACACCGATAAACTCATCTTT	CALGDLLLGGYTDKLIF
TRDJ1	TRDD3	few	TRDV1	TGTGCTCTTGGGGACCTACCGGCCTTCCTCCGTACTGGGGGACCTAACACCGATAAACTCATCTTT	CALGDLPAFLRTGGPNTDKLIF